Reported below is one T cell receptor (beta chain). This record comes from a study of blood T cell repertoires in COVID-19. On the study more broadly: Acute and convalescent COVID-19 specimens originated in the United States, Italy and Spain.

This CDR3 region has 19 residues. Germline V gene data show CDR1 as MNHEY and CDR2 as SMNVEV (reference sequence). V was trimmed by 2 bases and J by 1 base, leaving 18 bases between them. As originally analysed: Estimated nucleated cell counts came from reference gene primer amplification. Generated by immunoSEQ multiplex PCR, the TCRdb table keeps only in-frame clones and is missing some. That table furnishes V, J and clone size, whereas the DNA furnished D and trimming. The sample carries 250,000 or so clones, approximately 81% recorded once. Participants were aged 18 to 89 years, lived in 24 US areas, and enrolled virtually. It was within 2 weeks before study entry that exposed participants met a COVID-19 case.

Sequencing input: PBMCs or T cells enriched from blood (not recorded which). The TCR originated in a woman between 45 and 60 years old who had been exposed to COVID-19. This chain links TRBV27 with TRBJ2-6; a possible D gene is TRBD1 (7 bases). The CDR3 loop is CASSLNAGQPISGANVLTF. The CDR3 DNA is TGTGCCAGCAGTTTAAACGCGGGACAGCCTATTTCTGGGGCCAACGTCCTGACTTTC.